These 26 T cell receptor beta chains were all obtained from the same sample, sequenced in a study of T cells in tuberculosis. Produced via immunoSEQ multiplex PCR; TCRdb's table is partial and in-frame only. The repertoire holds about 36,000 clones, with over 90% as singletons. The sequencing sample was made of PBMCs. The receptor set was obtained from a donor between 10 and 35 years old with latent tuberculosis or without tuberculosis infection.

The V call is TRBV10-3, the J call TRBJ2-1, with 7 bases aligning to TRBD2. Germline V gene lookup returns CDR1 ENHRY and CDR2 SYGVKD. Germline trimming cut 2 bases from V and 10 bases from J; bases unmatched to any gene: 2. CDR3 length equals 12 residues. CDR3: CAISEGEGEQFF. The CDR3 nucleotides read TGTGCCATCAGTGAGGGGGAGGGGGAGCAGTTCTTC.

The chain uses TRBV7-8 and TRBJ2-1; 12 bases match TRBD2. Germline-derived CDR1 and CDR2 are SGHVS and FQNEAQ. The J segment lost 5 bases and the V segment lost 4 bases, leaving 15 bases of the junction unmatched. CDR3 length: 19 residues. The CDR3 region has the DNA TGTGCCAGCAGCTCGTCAGTTCTAGCGGGGGGGCCGGGCGACAATGAGCAGTTCTTC. The encoded protein is CASSSSVLAGGPGDNEQFF.

This chain links TRBV7-9 with TRBJ2-3; 8 bases fit TRBD1. Looked up from germline, CDR1 is SEHNR and CDR2 is FQNEAQ (reference sequence). The CDR3 is 17 amino acids. V shed 1 base, J shed 4 bases, and the junction held 10 bases outside the gene matches. In DNA form, the CDR3 reads TGTGCCAGCAGCTTAGGAACTAGGACAGGGTATTCAGATACGCAGTATTTT. Translated: CASSLGTRTGYSDTQYF.

V and J are TRBV5-4 and TRBJ1-6; unclear D gene. The CDR3 length is 14 residues. The V gene's germline CDR1 is SGHNT and CDR2 YYREEE (reference sequence). Trimming took off 1 base at V and 10 bases at J, with 12 bases between the two ends. CDR3 sequence: CASSLYGPFSPLHF. The CDR3 DNA follows: TGTGCCAGCAGCTTGTATGGGCCATTCTCACCCCTCCACTTT.

The chain employs TRBV5-6 and TRBJ2-1, with a tentative D call TRBD1 (7 bases). This CDR3 is 14 amino acids long. In germline, CDR1 is SGHDT, CDR2 YYEEEE. Trimming took 5 bases from V and 9 from J, leaving 18 bases between them. Written as DNA, the CDR3 is TGTGCCAGCAGAAAGAATCGACAGGGACTTGAGCAGTTCTTC. Translated, it gives CASRKNRQGLEQFF.

This chain uses TRBV6-5 with TRBJ1-4; a possible D gene is TRBD1 (6 bases). CDR1 and CDR2 from the germline V gene are MNHEY and SVGAGI. Trimming took off 6 bases at V and 7 bases at J, with 18 bases between the two ends. The CDR3 totals 15 residues. CDR3 in amino acids: CASSRVTGPTEKLFF. CDR3 nucleotide sequence: TGTGCCAGCAGCCGAGTAACAGGGCCTACTGAAAAACTGTTTTTT.

CDR3: CASSLAVPLSTYNEQFF. Written as DNA, the CDR3 is TGTGCCAGCAGCTTAGCGGTCCCGCTTAGCACCTACAATGAGCAGTTCTTC. J is TRBJ2-1 and V is TRBV7-6; unclear D gene. The V gene lost 0 bases and the J gene lost 2 bases, with 14 bases spanning the gap. The CDR3 runs 17 residues. In germline, CDR1 is SGHVS, CDR2 FNYEAQ. Based on the CDR3 plus reference TRBV7-6 and TRBJ2-1, the full variable domain is GAGVSQSPRYKVTKRGQDVALRCDPISGHVSLYWYRQALGQGPEFLTYFNYEAQQDKSGLPNDRFSAERPEGSISTLTIQRTEQRDSAMYRCASSLAVPLSTYNEQFFGPGTRLTVL.

The rearrangement uses TRBV6-1 and TRBJ1-2; the D is unclear. Trimming shortened V by 4 bases and J by 4 bases, and 13 bases separated the two germline ends. The CDR3 consists of 14 residues. The germline V gene encodes CDR1 MNHNS and CDR2 SASEGT. Here the CDR3 reads CASSVRDEGYGYTF. CDR3 DNA sequence: TGTGCCAGCAGTGTTAGGGATGAGGGCTATGGCTACACCTTC.

The J gene is TRBJ1-2, the V gene TRBV28; the match to TRBD1 covers 10 bases. The CDR3 is 16 residues long. V shed 2 bases and J 4 bases; nucleotides not matched to a gene: 7. The germline CDR1 and CDR2 sequences are MDHEN and SYDVKM. The CDR3 reads CASSLPGQGGIYGYTF. The CDR3 DNA reads as TGTGCCAGCAGTTTACCTGGACAGGGGGGAATCTATGGCTACACCTTC.

This clone was observed a single time. The rearrangement joins TRBV27 to TRBJ2-7, with TRBD1 as a possible D gene (6 bases). CDR1 and CDR2 from the germline V gene are MNHEY and SMNVEV (reference sequence). The CDR3 is made up of 12 amino acids. Deletions cut 5 bases from V and 6 bases from J, with 11 bases between. The CDR3 is CASSTGQREQYF. CDR3 coding DNA: TGTGCCAGCAGTACAGGGCAGCGCGAGCAGTACTTC.

This rearrangement joins TRBV6-1 to TRBJ2-1, with 7 bases identical to TRBD1. V gave up 0 bases and J gave up 6 bases; unmatched junction bases: 17. The CDR3 sequence is 19 residues long. Germline loops: CDR1 MNHNS, CDR2 SASEGT. CDR3 nucleotide sequence: TGTGCCAGCAGTGAAGCCAAGGGGGCCGGTATAAGGGTCCTCAATGAGCAGTTCTTC. Amino acid sequence: CASSEAKGAGIRVLNEQFF.

V usage is TRBV30 and J usage is TRBJ1-1; D is unresolved. Trimming removed 3 bases from V and 1 base from J, with 15 bases in between. CDR1 and CDR2 from the germline V gene are GTSNPN and SVGIG (reference sequence). The CDR3 has 15 residues. This CDR3 is CAWRTSSVPNTEAFF. In DNA form, the CDR3 reads TGTGCCTGGAGAACCTCTAGCGTCCCGAACACTGAAGCTTTCTTT.

V and J are TRBV7-6 and TRBJ2-3; D gene ambiguous. V lost 4 bases and J lost 4, with 6 bases in between. Germline-derived CDR1 and CDR2 are SGHVS and FNYEAQ. The CDR3 sequence is 12 residues long. The CDR3 DNA reads as TGTGCCAGCAGCTGGGCCCCAGATACGCAGTATTTT. Protein product: CASSWAPDTQYF.

The chain recombines TRBV4-1 with TRBJ1-2, with no clear D. Trimming left V 3 bases short and J 4 bases short, with 15 bases between. The CDR3 spans 15 residues. CDR1 MGHRA and CDR2 YSYEKL come from the germline V gene. Here the CDR3 DNA reads TGCGCCAGCAGCCATCCCCAGGCGGGGTTCTATGGCTACACCTTC. It translates to CASSHPQAGFYGYTF.

The CDR3: CASRLTGSSEAFF. As DNA, the CDR3 is TGTGCCAGCAGACTAACAGGGTCCTCGGAAGCTTTCTTT. The chain joins TRBV6-6 to TRBJ1-1, with TRBD1 as a possible D gene (6 bases). In germline, CDR1 is MNHNY, CDR2 SVGAGI (reference sequence). The CDR3 covers 13 residues. Trimming stripped 6 bases from V and 8 bases from J, with 16 bases between.

V is TRBV9 and J is TRBJ2-3; 9 bases map to TRBD2. The CDR3 sequence is 16 residues long. Germline V gene lookup returns CDR1 SGDLS and CDR2 YYNGEE. Trimming cost V 0 bases and J 2 bases; bases outside gene matches: 4. For the CDR3, the DNA is TGTGCCAGCAGCGTAGATCCTAGCGGGACCACAGATACGCAGTATTTT. Its translation is CASSVDPSGTTDTQYF. Based on the CDR3 plus reference TRBV9 and TRBJ2-3, the full variable domain is DSGVTQTPKHLITATGQRVTLRCSPRSGDLSVYWYQQSLDQGLQFLIQYYNGEERAKGNILERFSAQQFPDLHSELNLSSLELGDSALYFCASSVDPSGTTDTQYFGPGTRLTVL.

The chain employs TRBV5-1 and TRBJ2-2; D unclear. In germline, CDR1 is SGHRS, CDR2 YFSETQ. There are 14 residues in the CDR3. The V end was cut by 7 bases, the J end by 1 base, with 11 bases between. CDR3 loop: CASRLVKNTGELFF. In nucleotides, the CDR3 is TGCGCCAGCCGTTTGGTAAAGAACACCGGGGAGCTGTTTTTT.

V and J are TRBV7-6 and TRBJ1-5; 8 bases match TRBD1. Germline CDR1 SGHVS, CDR2 FNYEAQ. The CDR3 length is 17 residues. J gave up 2 bases and V 1 base, and 7 bases lay outside the gene matches. The CDR3 is CASSLGTGGRRNQPQHF. For the CDR3, the DNA is TGTGCCAGCAGCTTAGGAACAGGGGGAAGACGCAATCAGCCCCAGCATTTT.

In its sample, this clone was seen a few times. The J gene is TRBJ2-1, the V gene TRBV4-3; D is perhaps TRBD2 (6 bases). This CDR3 is built from 15 residues. Trimming cost V 5 bases and J 4 bases, with 15 bases left between them. Looked up from germline, CDR1 is LGHNA and CDR2 is YSLEER. CDR3 nucleotide sequence: TGCGCCAGCAGCTGGGGACTTGTACCTTACAATGAGCAGTTCTTC. Its translation: CASSWGLVPYNEQFF.

The J gene is TRBJ1-5, the V gene TRBV27; 7 positions agree with TRBD1. Germline loops: CDR1 MNHEY, CDR2 SMNVEV (reference sequence). Losses at the gene ends were 1 base for V and 0 bases for J; bases not matched to a gene: 15. This CDR3 has 20 amino acids. The chain's CDR3 is CASSLYSGQAGAYSNQPQHF. The CDR3 DNA reads TGTGCCAGCAGTTTATATTCCGGACAGGCAGGGGCTTATAGCAATCAGCCCCAGCATTTT.

The count of this clone is one. J is TRBJ2-1 and V is TRBV7-8, with TRBD2 matching over 8 bases. After removal of 1 base from V and 2 bases from J, the junction contained 1 base not matched to a gene. CDR3 length: 15 amino acids. CDR1 and CDR2 (germline): SGHVS, FQNEAQ. CDR3 region: CASSLEAGAYNEQFF. The CDR3 DNA follows: TGTGCCAGCAGCTTAGAAGCGGGGGCCTACAATGAGCAGTTCTTC.

The chain joins TRBV10-2 to TRBJ1-1; TRBD1 matches 10 bases. The CDR3 contains 14 residues. Germline V gene lookup returns CDR1 WSHSY and CDR2 SAAADI. The trim removed 4 bases at V and 3 bases at J, leaving 2 bases unmatched. The CDR3 is CASSGTGGYTEAFF. CDR3 nucleotides: TGCGCCAGCAGTGGGACAGGGGGGTACACTGAAGCTTTCTTT.

The chain links TRBV5-8 to TRBJ2-3, with D unclear. Looked up from germline, CDR1 is SGHTS and CDR2 is YDEGEE. Trimming stripped 7 bases from V and 2 bases from J, with 14 bases between. This CDR3 has 14 residues. CDR3 sequence reads: CASPLGVVTDTQYF. CDR3 DNA: TGTGCCAGCCCGCTGGGCGTCGTCACAGATACGCAGTATTTT.

This clone showed up just once. The CDR3 DNA reads as TGTGCCAGCTATCGGGCGGGCGAGCAGTACTTC. Its translation is CASYRAGEQYF. The gene calls are TRBV28 and TRBJ2-7, with TRBD2 as a possible D gene (5 bases). The CDR3 covers 11 residues. The V end was cut by 8 bases, the J end by 6 bases, with 11 bases between. Germline V CDR1 and CDR2: MDHEN, SYDVKM. The complete variable domain, with remaining parts taken from reference TRBV28 and TRBJ2-7, reads DVKVTQSSRYLVKRTGEKVFLECVQDMDHENMFWYRQDPGLGLRLIYFSYDVKMKEKGDIPEGYSVSREKKERFSLILESASTNQTSMYLCASYRAGEQYFGPGTRLTVT.

This chain's CDR3 is CASSPRGDQPQHF. The CDR3, as DNA: TGTGCCAGCAGCCCACGGGGTGATCAGCCCCAGCATTTT. This chain connects TRBV7-3 to TRBJ1-5, with no clear D. Germline CDR1 and CDR2: SGHTA and FQGTGA. This CDR3 has 13 residues. V was trimmed by 5 bases and J by 5 bases, leaving 10 bases between them.

The V gene is TRBV5-6, the J gene TRBJ2-3, with TRBD2 matching 9 bases. V lost 0 bases to trimming and J lost 1 base; unmatched junction nucleotides: 3. The CDR3 runs to 16 residues. Germline V gene sequence: CDR1 SGHDT, CDR2 YYEEEE. Written as DNA, the CDR3 is TGTGCCAGCAGCTTGGAGGAGCGGGGGGGCACAGATACGCAGTATTTT. Protein sequence: CASSLEERGGTDTQYF.